A single sample gave rise to the 2 T cell receptor beta chains below, sequenced in a study of T cells in Graves' hyperthyroidism and ophthalmopathy. Authors of the study amplified TCR beta CDR3 regions from RNA transcripts. HTBI primers were the set used in a first-round RT-PCR of the TCR CDR3. In TCRdb, the multiplex PCR reads were re-called with MiXCR into one record per CDR3 protein. The data contain 530,000 or so distinct CDR3 sequences, 46% of them singletons. Sequenced input: peripheral blood or thyroid tissue (not recorded which). These receptor sequences come from a woman between 18 and 29 years old with Graves' hyperthyroidism.

This clonotype came up many times. The chain combines TRBV12-3 or TRBV12-4 with TRBJ2-7, with 10 nucleotides matching TRBD1. V dropped 5 bases and J dropped 5; count of bases not matched to a gene: 6. The CDR3 is 14 residues long. CDR3 sequence (DNA): TGTGCCAGCAGTCTGGACAGGGGGGCCGACGAGCAGTACTTC. Its translation is CASSLDRGADEQYF.

This clonotype has a count of ten or more. This chain links TRBV11-2 with TRBJ2-5, with 7 bases matching TRBD1. The CDR3 sequence is 15 residues long. V lost 7 bases and J lost 2; bases outside the gene matches: 10. Germline CDR1 reads SGHAT; CDR2 reads FQNNGV. The CDR3 coding sequence is TGTGCCAGCACCGTCCCGGGACAGATTCAAGAGACCCAGTACTTC. It yields the protein CASTVPGQIQETQYF.